This T cell receptor beta chain stems from a study of T-cell reconstitution after alpha-beta-depleted transplantation in children. Germline loops: CDR1 DFQATT, CDR2 SNEGSKA (reference sequence). The ends lost 1 base at V and 8 bases at J; junction bases unmatched: 9. CDR3 size: 15 residues. TCRbeta library preparation incorporated unique molecular identifiers. TCRdb analysed the PCR reads with MiXCR anew, one entry per CDR3 protein. The sample records about 490,000 distinct CDR3 sequences, 8% to 11% being singletons. General study findings and limits: The study traced high day-60 TCRbeta diversity in some patients to surviving recipient T cells and thymic progenitors. As was reported, about two months after transplant, alpha-beta T cells came from several hundred expanded graft clones.

This clonotype was counted at least ten times. What it binds is unknown. The material was PBMCs, obtained before TCRalphabeta/CD19-depleted stem cell transplant. The chain links TRBV20-1 to TRBJ2-1; 9 positions match TRBD2. The sequence was obtained from a child aged 2 to 10 with inherited bone marrow failure, due to receive a stem cell transplant. CDR3 sequence (DNA): TGCAGTGCTAGAGGGTATCTAGCGGGGCGGGATGAGCAGTTCTTC. Translated, it gives CSARGYLAGRDEQFF.